This T cell receptor (beta chain) appears in the sequencing data of a study of cytomegalovirus exposure and HLA in healthy donors. Of note for this clone: Its antigen is unknown.

Primers: 60 Vbeta forward and 13 Jbeta reverse. This table comes from immunoSEQ multiplex PCR, and its TCRdb copy is limited to in-frame clones, with some not included. The data contain more than 150,000 clones, roughly 78% of them singletons. Study conclusions and caveats: An analysis done earlier found most TCR beta V segments productive about 87% or about 30% of the time. Researchers had no immune exposure information except CMV serostatus available. Overall, roughly 150 TCR beta chains were annotated as cytomegalovirus-associated.

The length of the CDR3 is 16 residues. V was clipped by 4 bases and J by 7 bases; unmatched bases: 11. Sequencing was performed on PBMCs. The source is a woman in her twenties or thirties in good health and CMV-seronegative. The rearrangement links TRBV23-1 to TRBJ2-2, with TRBD1 matching over 8 bases. TRBV23-1 is treated as an ORF (open reading frame) with a function not yet certain. This chain's CDR3 is CASSPVTGDLGGELFF. CDR3 in DNA: TGCGCCAGCAGTCCGGTGACAGGGGACCTTGGCGGGGAGCTGTTTTTT.